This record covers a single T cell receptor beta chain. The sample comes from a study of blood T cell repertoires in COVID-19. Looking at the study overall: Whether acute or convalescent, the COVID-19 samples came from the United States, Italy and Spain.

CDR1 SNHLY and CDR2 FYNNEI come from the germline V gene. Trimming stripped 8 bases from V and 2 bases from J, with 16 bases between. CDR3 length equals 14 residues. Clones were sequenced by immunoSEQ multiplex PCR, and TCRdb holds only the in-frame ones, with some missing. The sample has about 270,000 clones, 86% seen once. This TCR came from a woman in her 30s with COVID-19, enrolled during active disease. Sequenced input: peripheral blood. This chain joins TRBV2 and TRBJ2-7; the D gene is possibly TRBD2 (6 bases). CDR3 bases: TGTGCCAGCTGTTTCGGGGGTGCTACCTACGAGCAGTACTTC. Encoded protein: CASCFGGATYEQYF.